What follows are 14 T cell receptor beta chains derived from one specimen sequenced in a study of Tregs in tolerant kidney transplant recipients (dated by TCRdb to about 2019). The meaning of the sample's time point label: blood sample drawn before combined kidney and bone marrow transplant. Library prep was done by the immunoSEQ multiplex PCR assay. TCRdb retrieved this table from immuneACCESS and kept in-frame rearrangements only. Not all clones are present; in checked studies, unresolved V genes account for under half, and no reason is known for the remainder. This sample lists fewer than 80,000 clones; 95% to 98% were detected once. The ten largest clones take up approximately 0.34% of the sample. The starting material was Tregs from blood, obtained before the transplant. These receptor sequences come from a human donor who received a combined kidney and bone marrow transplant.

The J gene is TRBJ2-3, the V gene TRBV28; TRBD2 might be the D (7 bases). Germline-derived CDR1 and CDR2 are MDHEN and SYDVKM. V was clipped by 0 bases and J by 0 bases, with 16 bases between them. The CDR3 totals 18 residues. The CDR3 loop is CASSLWSGGRPSTDTQYF. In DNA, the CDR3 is TGTGCCAGCAGTTTATGGTCCGGGGGGCGGCCTAGCACAGATACGCAGTATTTT.

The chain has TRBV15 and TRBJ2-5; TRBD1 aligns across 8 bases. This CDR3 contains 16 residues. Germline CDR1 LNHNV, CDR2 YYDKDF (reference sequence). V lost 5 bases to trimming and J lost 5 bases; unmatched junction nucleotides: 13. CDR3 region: CATSFTLTGAVETQYF. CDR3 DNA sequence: TGTGCCACCAGCTTTACATTGACAGGGGCTGTGGAGACCCAGTACTTC. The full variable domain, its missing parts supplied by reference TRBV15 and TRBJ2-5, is DAMVIQNPRYQVTQFGKPVTLSCSQTLNHNVMYWYQQKSSQAPKLLFHYYDKDFNNEADTPDNFQSRRPNTSFCFLDIRSPGLGDTAMYLCATSFTLTGAVETQYFGPGTRLLVL.

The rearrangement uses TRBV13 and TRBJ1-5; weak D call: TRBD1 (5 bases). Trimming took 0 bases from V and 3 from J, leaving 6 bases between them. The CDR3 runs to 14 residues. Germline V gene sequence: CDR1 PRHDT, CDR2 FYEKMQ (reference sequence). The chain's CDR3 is CASSLGTDNQPQHF. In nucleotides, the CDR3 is TGTGCCAGCAGCTTAGGGACAGACAATCAGCCCCAGCATTTT.

CDR3 DNA: TGTGCCAGCAGCCCGCGGACAGGGACATCTTATGGCTACACCTTC. The encoded protein is CASSPRTGTSYGYTF. The rearrangement joins TRBV9 to TRBJ1-2, with 8 bases fitting TRBD1. Germline V lookup: CDR1 SGDLS, CDR2 YYNGEE. The trim removed 4 bases at V and 5 bases at J, leaving 10 bases unmatched. The CDR3 runs 15 residues.

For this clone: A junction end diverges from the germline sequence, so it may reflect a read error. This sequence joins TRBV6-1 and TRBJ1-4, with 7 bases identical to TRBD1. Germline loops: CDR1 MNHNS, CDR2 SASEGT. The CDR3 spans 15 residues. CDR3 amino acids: CVSSADRAQWEKLFF. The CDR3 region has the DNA TGTGTCAGCAGCGCTGACAGGGCCCAGTGGGAAAAACTGTTTTTT.

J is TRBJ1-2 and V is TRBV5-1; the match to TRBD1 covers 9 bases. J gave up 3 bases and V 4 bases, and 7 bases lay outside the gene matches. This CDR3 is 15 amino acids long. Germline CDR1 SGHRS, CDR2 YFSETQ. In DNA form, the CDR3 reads TGCGCCAGCAGCAAGGGACAGGGAGTCGACTATGGCTACACCTTC. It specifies CASSKGQGVDYGYTF.

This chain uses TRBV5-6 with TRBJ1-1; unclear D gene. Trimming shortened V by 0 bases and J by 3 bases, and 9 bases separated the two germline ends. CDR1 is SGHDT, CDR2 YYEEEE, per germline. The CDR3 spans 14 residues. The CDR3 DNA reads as TGTGCCAGCAGCTTGGTGGTTACAGACACTGAAGCTTTCTTT. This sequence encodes CASSLVVTDTEAFF. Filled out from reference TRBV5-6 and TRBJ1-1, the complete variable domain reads DAGVTQSPTHLIKTRGQQVTLRCSPKSGHDTVSWYQQALGQGPQFIFQYYEEEERQRGNFPDRFSGHQFPNYSSELNVNALLLGDSALYLCASSLVVTDTEAFFGQGTRLTVV.

The CDR3 sequence is CSASGQGQFF. The CDR3 DNA reads as TGCAGTGCTAGTGGGCAAGGCCAGTTCTTC. The chain combines TRBV20-1 with TRBJ2-1; no clear D. The CDR3 totals 10 residues. Trimming took 3 bases from V and 13 from J, leaving 10 bases between them. Germline V gene data show CDR1 as DFQATT and CDR2 as SNEGSKA (reference sequence).

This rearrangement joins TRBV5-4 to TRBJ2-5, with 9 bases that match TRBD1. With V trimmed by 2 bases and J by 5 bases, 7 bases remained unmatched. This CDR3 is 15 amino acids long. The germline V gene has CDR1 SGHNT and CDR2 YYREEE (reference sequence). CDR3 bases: TGTGCCAGCAGCTTCACAGGGGGCATTTTTGAGACCCAGTACTTC. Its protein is CASSFTGGIFETQYF.

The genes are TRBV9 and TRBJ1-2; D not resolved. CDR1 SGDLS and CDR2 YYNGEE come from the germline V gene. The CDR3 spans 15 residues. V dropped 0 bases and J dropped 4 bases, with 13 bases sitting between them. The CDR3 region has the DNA TGTGCCAGCAGCGTAGGCACCCCTACCGGCTATGGCTACACCTTC. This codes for CASSVGTPTGYGYTF.

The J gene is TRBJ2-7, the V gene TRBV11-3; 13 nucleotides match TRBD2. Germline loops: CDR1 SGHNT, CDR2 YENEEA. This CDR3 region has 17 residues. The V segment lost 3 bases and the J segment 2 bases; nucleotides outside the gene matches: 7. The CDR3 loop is CASSLGTSGIKPYEQYF. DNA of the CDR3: TGTGCCAGCAGCTTGGGGACTAGCGGGATTAAACCCTACGAGCAGTACTTC.

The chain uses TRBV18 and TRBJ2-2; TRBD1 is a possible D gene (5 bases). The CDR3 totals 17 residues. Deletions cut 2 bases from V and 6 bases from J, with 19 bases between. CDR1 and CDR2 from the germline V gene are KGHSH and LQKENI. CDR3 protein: CASSPTRLLEGAGELFF. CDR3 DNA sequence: TGTGCCAGCTCACCAACAAGACTGCTAGAAGGGGCCGGGGAGCTGTTTTTT.

CDR3 bases: TGTGCCAGCAGCGTACGGGGGGGCGGCTACAATGAGCAGTTCTTC. It encodes CASSVRGGGYNEQFF. V and J are TRBV7-2 and TRBJ2-1, with 8 bases matching TRBD2. The junction had 6 bases not matched to a gene; V was cut back by 5 bases and J by 3 bases. The CDR3 sequence is 15 residues long. Per the germline V gene, CDR1 is SGHTA and CDR2 is FQGNSA.

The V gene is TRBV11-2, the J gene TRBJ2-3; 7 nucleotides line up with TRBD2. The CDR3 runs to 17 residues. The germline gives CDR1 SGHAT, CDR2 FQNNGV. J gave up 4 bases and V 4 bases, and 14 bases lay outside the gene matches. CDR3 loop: CASSYLGAGSGADTQYF. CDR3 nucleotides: TGTGCCAGCAGCTACCTGGGAGCGGGGTCGGGCGCAGATACGCAGTATTTT.